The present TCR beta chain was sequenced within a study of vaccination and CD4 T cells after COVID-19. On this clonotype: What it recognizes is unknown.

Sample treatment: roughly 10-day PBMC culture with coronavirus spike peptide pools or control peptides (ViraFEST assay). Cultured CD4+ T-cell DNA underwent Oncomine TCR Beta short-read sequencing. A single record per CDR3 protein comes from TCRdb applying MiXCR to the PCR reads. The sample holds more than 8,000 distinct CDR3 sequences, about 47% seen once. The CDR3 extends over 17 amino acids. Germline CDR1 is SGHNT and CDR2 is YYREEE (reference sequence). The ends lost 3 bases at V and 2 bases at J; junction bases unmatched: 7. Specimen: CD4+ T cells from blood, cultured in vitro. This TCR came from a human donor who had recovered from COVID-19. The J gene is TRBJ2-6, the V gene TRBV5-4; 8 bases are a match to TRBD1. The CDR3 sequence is CASSSPLDRAGANVLTF. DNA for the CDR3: TGTGCCAGCAGCTCCCCTTTGGACAGGGCTGGGGCCAACGTCCTGACTTTC.